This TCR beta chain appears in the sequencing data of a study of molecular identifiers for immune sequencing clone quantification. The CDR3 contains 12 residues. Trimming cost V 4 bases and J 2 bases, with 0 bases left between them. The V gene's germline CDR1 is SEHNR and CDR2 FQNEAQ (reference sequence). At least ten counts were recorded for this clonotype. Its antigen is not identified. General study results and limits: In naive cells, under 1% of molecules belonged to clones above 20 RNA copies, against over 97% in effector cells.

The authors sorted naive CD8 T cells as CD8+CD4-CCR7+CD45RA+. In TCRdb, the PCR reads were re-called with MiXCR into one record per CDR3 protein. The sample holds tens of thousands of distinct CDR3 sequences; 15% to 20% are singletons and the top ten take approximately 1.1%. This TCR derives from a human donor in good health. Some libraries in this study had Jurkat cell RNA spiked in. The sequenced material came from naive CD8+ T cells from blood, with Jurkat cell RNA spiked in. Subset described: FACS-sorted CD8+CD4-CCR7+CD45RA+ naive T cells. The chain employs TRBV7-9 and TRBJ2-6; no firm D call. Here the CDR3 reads CASSSGANVLTF. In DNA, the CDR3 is TGTGCCAGCAGCTCTGGGGCCAACGTCCTGACTTTC.